Listed below are T cell receptor beta chains from one sample, sequenced in a study of blood T cell repertoires in COVID-19. Some clones are missing from TCRdb's copy, which holds only in-frame ones; the method was immunoSEQ multiplex PCR. The sample has about 54,000 clones, 83% seen once. Sequencing was done on a sample of peripheral blood. These receptors were obtained from a woman aged 55-75 years with acute or convalescent COVID-19. CDR3s include the opening cysteine and the closing phenylalanine or tryptophan. The D gene is left open where the match is weak. Clone sizes are given selectively: once, few, many, or a class where the clone is expanded.

j_call d_call cdr3_length clone_size v_call cdr3_nt cdr3_aa
TRBJ1-1 . 14 . TRBV6-5 TGTGCCAGCATGGGCGCCGAGAGAAACACTGAAGCTTTCTTT CASMGAERNTEAFF
TRBJ1-2 . 14 . TRBV10-1 TGCGCCAGCAGTGAGGGGAGGCCAAACTATGGCTACACCTTC CASSEGRPNYGYTF
TRBJ1-1 . 15 . TRBV29-1 TGCAGCGCTCCAATTACAGGTGTCGTTGGCTATGAAGCTTTCTTT CSAPITGVVGYEAFF
TRBJ1-4 . 15 . TRBV4-2 TGTGCCAGCAGCCAAGGGCGCAGGATCAATGAAAAACTGTTTTTT CASSQGRRINEKLFF
TRBJ1-5 TRBD1 15 . TRBV7-2 TGTGCCAGCAGCTTGGGACAGGCGAGCAATCAGCCCCAGCATTTT CASSLGQASNQPQHF
TRBJ1-5 . 16 . TRBV3-1/TRBV3-2 TGTGCCAGCAGCCCCGGGGGAGGAGGAGGCAATCAGCCCCAGCATTTT CASSPGGGGGNQPQHF
TRBJ1-1 TRBD1 13 . TRBV5-5 TGTGCCAGCAGCTGGGGACAGTCCGGTGAAGCTTTCTTT CASSWGQSGEAFF
TRBJ2-7 . 15 . TRBV11-2 TGTGCCAGCAGCTTAGTTGCGGGGACGGACTACGAGCAGTACTTC CASSLVAGTDYEQYF
TRBJ2-2 TRBD2 16 . TRBV9 TGTGCCAGCAGCGTAGCTCCGGGGGGGGACACCGGGGAGCTGTTTTTT CASSVAPGGDTGELFF
TRBJ2-7 . 14 once TRBV19 TGTGCCAGTAGTCAAGACGGGATCTCCTACGAGCAGTACTTC CASSQDGISYEQYF